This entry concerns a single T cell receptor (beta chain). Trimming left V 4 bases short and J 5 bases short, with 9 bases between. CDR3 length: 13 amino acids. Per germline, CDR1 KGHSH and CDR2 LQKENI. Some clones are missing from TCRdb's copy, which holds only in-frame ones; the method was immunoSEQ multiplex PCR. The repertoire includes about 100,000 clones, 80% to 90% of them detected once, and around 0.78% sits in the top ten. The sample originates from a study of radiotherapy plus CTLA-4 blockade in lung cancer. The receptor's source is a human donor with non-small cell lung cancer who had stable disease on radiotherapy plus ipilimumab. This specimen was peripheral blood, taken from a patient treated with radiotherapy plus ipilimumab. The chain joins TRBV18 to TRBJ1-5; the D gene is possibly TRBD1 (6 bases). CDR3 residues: CASSLQGYQPQHF. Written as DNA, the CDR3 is TGTGCCAGCTCACTACAGGGATATCAGCCCCAGCATTTT.